This TCR beta chain is drawn from a study of T cells in localized non-small cell lung cancer. Whole-study findings and limits: Adjacent lung tissue had a median roughly 55 of the top 100 clones found in the tumor.

Of note for this clone: Antigen unknown.

Assay: immunoSEQ multiplex PCR; the TCRdb copy retains only in-frame clones and omits some. The sample gives approximately 49,000 clones, about 80% of which show up once; 17% is in the top ten. The length of the CDR3 is 15 residues. V trimming: 4 bases; J trimming: 7 bases; junction bases outside the gene matches: 6. The germline V gene has CDR1 SEHNR and CDR2 FQNEAQ (reference sequence). This specimen consisted of peripheral blood, obtained before any cancer treatment. This chain links TRBV7-9 with TRBJ1-3, with 11 bases lining up with TRBD1. The clonotype was recovered from a man aged 35 to 69 with stage I squamous cell lung carcinoma. The CDR3 bases are TGTGCCAGCAGCTCTTCCGGGACAGGGGGGAACACCATATATTTT. Translating gives CASSSSGTGGNTIYF.